These 4 T cell receptor beta chains share one sample of origin, sequenced in a study of blood T cell repertoires in COVID-19. Some clones are missing from TCRdb's copy, which holds only in-frame ones; the method was immunoSEQ multiplex PCR. The sample consists of 140,000 to 150,000 clones, over 75% of them appearing once. What was sequenced was peripheral blood. Receptors originate from a man aged 65 to 85 with acute or convalescent COVID-19.

This clone was picked up a small number of times. This chain connects TRBV7-9 to TRBJ2-1, with TRBD2 matching over 10 bases. Germline V lookup: CDR1 SEHNR, CDR2 FQNEAQ (reference sequence). J lost 9 bases, V lost 5 bases, and 19 bases had no gene match. The CDR3 runs to 18 residues. CDR3 region: CASSRTMSLAGGPPEQFF. The CDR3, as DNA: TGTGCCAGCAGCCGGACAATGTCATTAGCGGGAGGCCCCCCTGAGCAGTTCTTC. Looking up the rest from reference TRBV7-9 and TRBJ2-1 gives the full variable domain: DTGVSQNPRHKITKRGQNVTFRCDPISEHNRLYWYRQTLGQGPEFLTYFQNEAQLEKSRLLSDRFSAERPKGSFSTLEIQRTEQGDSAMYLCASSRTMSLAGGPPEQFFGPGTRLTVL.

In its sample, this clone was seen a few times. The J gene is TRBJ2-5, the V gene TRBV24-1, with 9 positions matching TRBD1. V lost 2 bases, J lost 4 bases, and 7 bases stayed unmatched. There are 16 residues in the CDR3. Looked up from germline, CDR1 is KGHDR and CDR2 is SFDVKD. In DNA, the CDR3 is TGTGCCACCAGTGATTGGAACAGGGGGCGCGGAGAGACCCAGTACTTC. Protein sequence: CATSDWNRGRGETQYF.

The chain links TRBV7-9 to TRBJ2-1; a weak D match, TRBD2 (6 bases). CDR1 and CDR2 (germline): SEHNR, FQNEAQ (reference sequence). With 5 bases removed from V and 6 bases from J, the gap between germline ends came to 17 bases. CDR3 length: 15 amino acids. CDR3 amino acids: CASSPLGGEFNEQFF. CDR3 DNA: TGTGCCAGCAGCCCCTTGGGGGGAGAGTTCAATGAGCAGTTCTTC.

The chain is built from TRBV11-3 and TRBJ2-1, with TRBD2 as a possible D gene (6 bases). CDR1 is SGHNT, CDR2 YENEEA, per germline. This CDR3 region has 15 residues. V was clipped by 1 base and J by 5 bases, with 12 bases between them. The CDR3 DNA is TGTGCCAGCAGCTTAGGGGCTAGCGCCCACAATGAGCAGTTCTTC. Residues: CASSLGASAHNEQFF.